This passage covers 18 T cell receptor beta chains from one sample sequenced in a study of beta chain features in type 1 diabetes. The investigators reverse transcribed all of the isolated RNA, so they sequenced expressed TCRB transcripts. Sequencing used immunoSEQ multiplex PCR; TCRdb keeps in-frame clones, though not all of them. Counted here are about 270,000 clones, over 12% occurring once; the ten biggest clones make up about 0.026%. Sequencing input: naive CD4+ T cells from blood. All receptors derive from a woman aged 40 to 49 in good health.

This chain connects TRBV4-1 to TRBJ2-1; TRBD1 matches 8 bases. Germline V gives CDR1 MGHRA, CDR2 YSYEKL. The V gene end was trimmed by 1 base and the J gene end by 0 bases; junction bases not matched to a gene: 5. The CDR3 spans 17 residues. CDR3 sequence reads: CASSQGQGLSSYNEQFF. CDR3 DNA: TGCGCCAGCAGCCAAGGACAGGGGCTGAGCTCCTACAATGAGCAGTTCTTC.

The J gene is TRBJ2-1, the V gene TRBV5-4; possibly TRBD2 for D (5 bases). Germline V gene lookup returns CDR1 SGHNT and CDR2 YYREEE (reference sequence). The CDR3 spans 16 residues. The V gene lost 7 bases and the J gene lost 0 bases, with 17 bases spanning the gap. The CDR3 bases are TGTGCCAGCGCCGCCTCCAGCGGAACCTCCTACAATGAGCAGTTCTTC. Its translation: CASAASSGTSYNEQFF.

The table lists this clone with a few counts. This rearrangement joins TRBV5-1 to TRBJ2-1; D is possibly TRBD1 (6 bases). The germline V gene has CDR1 SGHRS and CDR2 YFSETQ. Trimming left V 4 bases short and J 5 bases short, with 10 bases between. The CDR3 has 13 amino acids. CDR3 residues: CASSKTGDNEQFF. The CDR3 nucleotides are TGCGCCAGCAGCAAGACAGGCGACAATGAGCAGTTCTTC.

The chain couples TRBV2 to TRBJ1-1; D perhaps matches TRBD1 (5 bases). Germline V gives CDR1 SNHLY, CDR2 FYNNEI. Trimming stripped 5 bases from V and 2 bases from J, with 12 bases between. The CDR3 sequence is 14 residues long. CDR3 sequence: CASSLTTANTEAFF. The CDR3 region has the DNA TGTGCCAGCAGTTTAACGACAGCTAACACTGAAGCTTTCTTT.

This clone was recorded at least ten times. V and J are TRBV11-2 and TRBJ2-6, with TRBD1 identical over 9 bases. Germline CDR1 SGHAT, CDR2 FQNNGV. The CDR3 length is 16 residues. V was pared by 5 bases and J by 14 bases, with 16 bases of the junction left unmatched. DNA of the CDR3: TGTGCCAGCAGCCCTGCTGGGGACAGGGATCGGATGATCCTGACTTTC. This gives the protein CASSPAGDRDRMILTF.

This clone appeared a few times. The chain recombines TRBV7-2 with TRBJ2-3; D perhaps matches TRBD2 (6 bases). Germline CDR1 reads SGHTA; CDR2 reads FQGNSA. Trimming stripped 1 base from V and 3 bases from J, with 14 bases between. This CDR3 spans 16 amino acids. The CDR3 loop reads CASSLGASVRTDTQYF. CDR3 DNA: TGTGCCAGCAGCTTAGGGGCTAGCGTTCGGACAGATACGCAGTATTTT.

The genes are TRBV18 and TRBJ2-5, with 8 bases lining up with TRBD1. J was trimmed by 5 bases and V by 2 bases; bases with no gene match: 1. The CDR3 loop spans 13 amino acids. Per the germline V gene, CDR1 is KGHSH and CDR2 is LQKENI. CDR3 sequence (DNA): TGTGCCAGCTCACCAACAGGGGGTGAGACCCAGTACTTC. This encodes CASSPTGGETQYF.

A few counts support this clone. The J gene is TRBJ2-5, the V gene TRBV4-3, with 12 bases that match TRBD2. This CDR3 spans 17 amino acids. V lost 1 base, J lost 4 bases, and 7 bases stayed unmatched. From germline, CDR1 is LGHNA and CDR2 YSLEER. Written as DNA, the CDR3 is TGCGCCAGCAGCCAAGGGATGACTAGCGGGGGTGCAGAGACCCAGTACTTC. This sequence encodes CASSQGMTSGGAETQYF.

This clone came up a few times. CDR3 amino acids: CASSQVELAADTQYF. The CDR3 DNA is TGCGCCAGCAGCCAAGTGGAACTAGCGGCTGATACGCAGTATTTT. This chain uses TRBV4-1 with TRBJ2-3; the match to TRBD2 covers 8 bases. V trimming: 1 base; J trimming: 6 bases; junction bases outside the gene matches: 6. This CDR3 has 15 amino acids. Germline V gene data show CDR1 as MGHRA and CDR2 as YSYEKL.

The chain uses TRBV19 and TRBJ1-2, with 9 bases fitting TRBD1. There are 12 residues in the CDR3. The germline V gene encodes CDR1 LNHDA and CDR2 SQIVND (reference sequence). V gave up 7 bases and J gave up 8 bases; unmatched junction bases: 5. The CDR3 coding sequence is TGTGCCAGTACCGACAGGGGGTACGGCTACACCTTC. It encodes CASTDRGYGYTF. The complete variable domain, with remaining parts taken from reference TRBV19 and TRBJ1-2, reads DGGITQSPKYLFRKEGQNVTLSCEQNLNHDAMYWYRQDPGQGLRLIYYSQIVNDFQKGDIAEGYSVSREKKESFPLTVTSAQKNPTAFYLCASTDRGYGYTFGSGTRLTVV.

The genes are TRBV7-8 and TRBJ1-3; D gene ambiguous. The germline V and J ends were trimmed by 5 bases and 0 bases, with 8 bases remaining between them. This CDR3 contains 14 residues. Germline V gene sequence: CDR1 SGHVS, CDR2 FQNEAQ. For the CDR3, the DNA is TGTGCCAGCAGCCTGGCCTTCTCTGGAAACACCATATATTTT. Translated: CASSLAFSGNTIYF.

The chain links TRBV5-6 to TRBJ1-4, with D hard to call. The length of the CDR3 is 15 residues. V was pared by 4 bases and J by 10 bases, with 20 bases between. CDR1 is SGHDT, CDR2 YYEEEE, per germline. The CDR3 here is CASSAVKARGGKLFF. DNA for the CDR3: TGTGCCAGCAGCGCCGTTAAAGCACGTGGCGGAAAACTGTTTTTT.

The chain links TRBV4-2 to TRBJ1-6, with a tentative D call TRBD1 (5 bases). V lost 2 bases and J 10 bases, leaving 18 bases between the germline ends. Germline CDR1 reads LGHNA; CDR2 reads YNFKEQ. This CDR3 has 16 amino acids. CDR3 coding DNA: TGTGCCAGCAGCCAACTCTTAGCAGGGATGCAGTCACCCCTCCACTTT. Translation: CASSQLLAGMQSPLHF.

The chain uses TRBV5-1 and TRBJ1-1; D not certain. Per germline, CDR1 SGHRS and CDR2 YFSETQ. V lost 0 bases, J lost 1 base, and 16 bases lay in between. The CDR3 totals 17 residues. The CDR3 is CASSLGPGSWKNTEAFF. CDR3 DNA: TGCGCCAGCAGCTTGGGGCCGGGGAGTTGGAAGAACACTGAAGCTTTCTTT. Combining the CDR3 with reference TRBV5-1 and TRBJ1-1 gives the whole variable domain KAGVTQTPRYLIKTRGQQVTLSCSPISGHRSVSWYQQTPGQGLQFLFEYFSETQRNKGNFPGRFSGRQFSNSRSEMNVSTLELGDSALYLCASSLGPGSWKNTEAFFGQGTRLTVV.

The genes are TRBV7-8 and TRBJ1-5, with D perhaps matching TRBD1 (5 bases). The length of the CDR3 is 15 residues. Germline V gives CDR1 SGHVS, CDR2 FQNEAQ. V was clipped by 5 bases and J by 3 bases, with 14 bases between them. The CDR3 bases are TGTGCCAGCAGCCCCGGACGGGACTTCAATCAGCCCCAGCATTTT. This encodes CASSPGRDFNQPQHF.

The V call is TRBV5-4, the J call TRBJ2-3, with TRBD2 identical over 7 bases. V lost 1 base and J lost 1; bases outside the gene matches: 3. Per germline, CDR1 SGHNT and CDR2 YYREEE (reference sequence). The CDR3 contains 15 residues. DNA for the CDR3: TGTGCCAGCAGCTTGCCCGGACTAGGCACAGATACGCAGTATTTT. The encoded protein is CASSLPGLGTDTQYF.

This clone has more than one count but fewer than ten. The V gene is TRBV5-1, the J gene TRBJ2-1; tentative D call: TRBD2 (6 bases). The CDR3 covers 14 residues. Germline-derived CDR1 and CDR2 are SGHRS and YFSETQ. V dropped 4 bases and J dropped 1 base, with 9 bases sitting between them. The CDR3 is CASSRLGSYNEQFF. As DNA, the CDR3 is TGCGCCAGCAGCCGACTAGGGTCCTACAATGAGCAGTTCTTC.

V usage is TRBV27 and J usage is TRBJ2-7, with TRBD2 matching over 7 bases. V was pared by 6 bases and J by 7 bases, with 3 bases of the junction left unmatched. Germline V gene data show CDR1 as MNHEY and CDR2 as SMNVEV (reference sequence). This CDR3 comprises 11 residues. In nucleotides, the CDR3 is TGTGCCAGCAGGAGGCGGGGGGAGCAGTACTTC. It translates to CASRRRGEQYF.